Below are 7 T cell receptor beta chains sequenced from a single sample in a study of T cell responses to AZD1222 COVID-19 vaccine. TCRdb's copy holds only in-frame clones and misses some; the assay was immunoSEQ multiplex PCR. Of about 97,000 clones listed, about 88% were seen once; the top ten hold over 2.5%. The sample here was peripheral blood, taken on day 0 of AZD1222 vaccination. The receptors derive from an adult in good health.

This chain joins TRBV7-2 and TRBJ1-2; 9 bases are shared with TRBD1. V gave up 1 base and J gave up 5 bases; unmatched junction bases: 5. CDR1 SGHTA and CDR2 FQGNSA come from the germline V gene. There are 15 residues in the CDR3. The CDR3 nucleotides are TGTGCCAGCAGCTTAGGGCAGGGGACAGGGTATGGCTACACCTTC. Protein product: CASSLGQGTGYGYTF. The complete variable domain, with remaining parts taken from reference TRBV7-2 and TRBJ1-2, reads GAGVSQSPSNKVTEKGKDVELRCDPISGHTALYWYRQSLGQGLEFLIYFQGNSAPDKSGLPSDRFSAERTGGSVSTLTIQRTQQEDSAVYLCASSLGQGTGYGYTFGSGTRLTVV.

V and J are TRBV6-2 or TRBV6-3 and TRBJ2-7, with a weak D call TRBD1 (6 bases). Germline-derived CDR1 and CDR2 are MNHEY and SVGEGT. Trimming took off 5 bases at V and 3 bases at J, with 11 bases between the two ends. The CDR3 length is 13 residues. CDR3 nucleotides: TGTGCCAGCAGTCCGGACAGACACTACGAGCAGTACTTC. Translation: CASSPDRHYEQYF.

V is TRBV29-1 and J is TRBJ2-5, with D possibly being TRBD1 or TRBD2 (5 bases each). Germline loops: CDR1 SQVTM, CDR2 ANQGSEA. Trimming left V 4 bases short and J 4 bases short, with 7 bases between. The CDR3 is made up of 11 amino acids. As DNA, the CDR3 is TGCAGCGTTGTGAGGGGAGAGACCCAGTACTTC. Translating it yields CSVVRGETQYF.

The chain is built from TRBV4-3 and TRBJ1-1, with D hard to call. Per the germline V gene, CDR1 is LGHNA and CDR2 is YSLEER. Trimming cost V 4 bases and J 8 bases, with 14 bases left between them. This CDR3 region has 13 residues. DNA for the CDR3: TGCGCCAGCAGCCGAGAAGGACCTGCCGAAGCTTTCTTT. Its protein product is CASSREGPAEAFF.

V usage is TRBV5-1 and J usage is TRBJ1-1; D remains ambiguous. CDR1 and CDR2 from the germline V gene are SGHRS and YFSETQ. The ends were cut back, 0 bases at V and 2 bases at J, with 8 bases in the middle. CDR3 length: 14 residues. In DNA, the CDR3 is TGCGCCAGCAGCTTGGCCTTGGGAAACACTGAAGCTTTCTTT. This gives the protein CASSLALGNTEAFF.

In its sample, this clone was seen a few times. J is TRBJ1-1 and V is TRBV6-5; 7 bases are a match to TRBD1. Unmatched junction bases numbered 11, after V lost 4 bases and J lost 6 bases. Looked up from germline, CDR1 is MNHEY and CDR2 is SVGAGI. This CDR3 spans 15 amino acids. The DNA for the CDR3 is TGTGCCAGCAGTTCTCGACAGGGAGGGCGACCTGAAGCTTTCTTT. As protein: CASSSRQGGRPEAFF.

This sequence joins TRBV11-3 and TRBJ1-4; TRBD1 matches at 9 bases. There are 15 residues in the CDR3. Germline trimming cut 4 bases from V and 10 bases from J; bases unmatched to any gene: 10. CDR1 and CDR2 from the germline V gene are SGHNT and YENEEA. The CDR3 region is CASSSSGQGIRKLFF. The CDR3 nucleotides read TGTGCCAGCAGCTCGTCGGGACAGGGTATCCGAAAACTGTTTTTT.